One T cell receptor (beta chain) is described in this entry. The method was immunoSEQ multiplex PCR; TCRdb's version includes in-frame clones alone and lacks a portion of them. The sample consists of 80,000 to 100,000 clones, approximately 95% of them appearing once. This record belongs to a study of technical replicates of blood from a few donors. Sequencing was performed on T cells isolated from PBMCs. The origin of this receptor is a human donor in good health.

The CDR3, as DNA: TGTGCCAGCAGGACTAGCATCCAAGAGACCCAGTACTTC. Translated, it gives CASRTSIQETQYF. This sequence joins TRBV11-2 and TRBJ2-5; TRBD2 matches at 7 bases. The V segment lost 6 bases and the J segment 1 base; nucleotides outside the gene matches: 2. There are 13 residues in the CDR3. In germline, CDR1 is SGHAT, CDR2 FQNNGV.